This is a list of T cell receptor beta chains from one sample in a study of T-cell memory formation after mild COVID-19. Each CDR3 protein gets one entry after TCRdb re-called the 5' RACE reads with MiXCR. The table shows roughly 550,000 distinct CDR3 sequences, with roughly 22% occurring only once. The sequencing sample was made of PBMCs or a T cell subset sorted from them (not recorded which). These receptors came from an adult woman who had mild COVID-19 (a few samples of this study predate the infection). Cell type and time point are not known. Both conserved end residues are part of each CDR3. The D gene is left open where the match is weak. Some rows have no size entry. The others give once, few or many, or a class for an expanded clone.

j_gene,abundance,d_gene,v_gene,CDR3nt,CDR3aa
TRBJ2-7,-,-,TRBV7-9,TGTGCCAGCAGCTTAGAGGGGGGAATCTGGGACGAGCAGTACTTC,CASSLEGGIWDEQYF
TRBJ2-7,few,TRBD2,TRBV7-2,TGTGCCAGCAGTCGGACTAGCGGACAGTACGAGCAGTACTTC,CASSRTSGQYEQYF
TRBJ2-3,-,TRBD2,TRBV3-1,TGTGCCAGCAGCCGTTGGACTAGCGGGGGGGCCAAGACAGATACGCAGTATTTT,CASSRWTSGGAKTDTQYF
TRBJ2-3,few,TRBD2,TRBV7-3,TGTGCCAGTTGGTCGACTAGCGGGGTTCGCACAGATACGCAGTATTTT,CASWSTSGVRTDTQYF
TRBJ1-1,few,-,TRBV19,TGTGCCAGTAGCCCTTCTGTATCCATGGGTGAAGCTTTCTTT,CASSPSVSMGEAFF
TRBJ1-1,-,-,TRBV27,TGTGCCAGCAGTTTGTTAACAGGGACTGAAGCTTTCTTT,CASSLLTGTEAFF
TRBJ2-1,few,-,TRBV5-1,TGCGCCAGCAGCTTGTCTGGGGATATTACAAATGAGCAGTTCTTC,CASSLSGDITNEQFF
TRBJ1-1,many,TRBD1,TRBV9,TGTGCCAGCAGCACACCTGACAGGGGGCTCACTGAAGCTTTCTTT,CASSTPDRGLTEAFF
TRBJ1-5,few,-,TRBV5-1,TGCGCCAGCAGCCCCGAAGGACAGAATCAGCCCCAGCATTTT,CASSPEGQNQPQHF
TRBJ2-3,-,-,TRBV2,TGTGCCAGCAGTACGGGAATAGCGAGACTCACAGATACGCAGTATTTT,CASSTGIARLTDTQYF
TRBJ2-1,-,TRBD1,TRBV20-1,TGCAGTGCCAGTTGGGACAGGGGTAGGGTGGCCTACAATGAGCAGTTCTTC,CSASWDRGRVAYNEQFF
TRBJ2-1,few,-,TRBV7-9,TGTGCCAGCAGCTCGCCCGGACTAGGAGGGGGACGTGAGCAGTTCTTC,CASSSPGLGGGREQFF
TRBJ2-3,-,-,TRBV3-1,TGTGCCAGCAGCCCACGCGGGAAGAGCACAGATACGCAGTATTTT,CASSPRGKSTDTQYF
TRBJ2-7,-,-,TRBV29-1,TGCAGCGTTGCTATAGGGCTGGGCGAGCAGTACTTC,CSVAIGLGEQYF
TRBJ1-6,few,-,TRBV27,TGTGCCAGCCTGGGGTTGGGCTATAATTCACCCCTCCACTTT,CASLGLGYNSPLHF
TRBJ2-1,-,-,TRBV20-1,TGCAGTGCTAGTCCACGACAGATCGGACAGTTCTTC,CSASPRQIGQFF
TRBJ1-1,few,-,TRBV12-3/TRBV12-4,TGTGCCAGCAGTTTAGAGTCAGGGACGAACACTGAAGCTTTCTTT,CASSLESGTNTEAFF
TRBJ1-1,-,-,TRBV7-6,TGTGCCAGCAGCTTAGGACAGCAAAAACAAGCTTTCTTT,CASSLGQQKQAFF
TRBJ2-1,few,-,TRBV15,TGTGCCACCAGCCCAGGGGCGAGCGTCAATGAGCAGTTCTTC,CATSPGASVNEQFF
TRBJ2-3,-,TRBD2,TRBV7-2,TGTGCCAGCAGCTTAGTCGGACTAGCGGTCCCAGATACGCAGTATTTT,CASSLVGLAVPDTQYF
TRBJ2-5,-,-,TRBV21-1,TGTGCCAGCAGATCGGGACTTTCCCAAGAGACCCAGTACTTC,CASRSGLSQETQYF
TRBJ2-5,-,-,TRBV9,TGTGCCAGCAGCGCCGGGTCGGGCCCAGAGACCCAGTACTTC,CASSAGSGPETQYF
TRBJ1-1,-,TRBD1,TRBV30,TGTGCCTGGAGTGTACGTGACAGGGTGGGTGGAAGCGCTGAAGCTTTCTTT,CAWSVRDRVGGSAEAFF
TRBJ2-7,-,-,TRBV18,TGTGCCAGCTCACCTACAGGGCGCGAGGACTACGAGCAGTACTTC,CASSPTGREDYEQYF
TRBJ1-1,many,-,TRBV20-1,TGCAGTGCGCGGACGCCTTTGAACACTGAAGCTTTCTTT,CSARTPLNTEAFF
TRBJ2-5,-,-,TRBV4-1,TGCGCCAGCAGCCAGACGGTGAAAGAGACCCAGTACTTC,CASSQTVKETQYF
TRBJ2-2,-,-,TRBV30,TGTGCCTGTGATCATACCCCCGGGGAGCTGTTTTTT,CACDHTPGELFF
TRBJ1-5,-,-,TRBV7-8,TGTGCCAGCAGCTTAGGAAAAAGCAATCAGCCCCAGCATTTT,CASSLGKSNQPQHF
TRBJ2-1,-,-,TRBV12-3/TRBV12-4,TGTGCCAGCAGTTTTGGGACTCAGAACAATGAGCAGTTCTTC,CASSFGTQNNEQFF
TRBJ2-5,-,-,TRBV27,TGTGCCAGCAGTTTATCTGGCGGATCTCAAGAGACCCAGTACTTC,CASSLSGGSQETQYF
TRBJ2-1,-,-,TRBV7-3,TGTGCCAGCAGCTTAACGCACAGGGAGCAGTTCTTC,CASSLTHREQFF
TRBJ2-1,-,TRBD2,TRBV7-3,TGTGCCAGCAGCTTAGGGGGGACTAGAACCAACAATGAGCAGTTCTTC,CASSLGGTRTNNEQFF
TRBJ1-3,-,TRBD1,TRBV9,TGTGCCAGCAGCACCCCCCGGACAGGGGGCTCTGGAAACACCATATATTTT,CASSTPRTGGSGNTIYF
TRBJ2-2,-,TRBD2,TRBV20-1,TGCAGTGCTAGAGATGGGACTAGCGGGAGGGCCGGCACCGGGGAGCTGTTTTTT,CSARDGTSGRAGTGELFF
TRBJ2-2,-,-,TRBV7-2,TGTGCCAGCAGCTTAGGGGCAGTTGGGGAGCTGTTTTTT,CASSLGAVGELFF
TRBJ2-1,-,-,TRBV2,TGTGCCAGCAGCCCCGGCTACAATGAGAAGTTCTTC,CASSPGYNEKFF
TRBJ2-2,many,-,TRBV4-1,TGCGCCAGCAGCCAAGAAGGAGGGACCGGGGAGCTGTTTTTT,CASSQEGGTGELFF
TRBJ1-4,-,TRBD1,TRBV28,TGTGCCAGCAGTCTTCCGGGACAGGGCCATGAAAAACTGTTTTTT,CASSLPGQGHEKLFF
TRBJ1-2,few,TRBD1,TRBV5-6,TGTGCCAGCAGCTTGGGTCAGGGGGACCCGTCTAACTATGGCTACACCTTC,CASSLGQGDPSNYGYTF
TRBJ2-6,-,-,TRBV7-3,TGTGCCAGCAGACCGCAGAGCTCTGGGGCCAACGTCCTGACTTTC,CASRPQSSGANVLTF
TRBJ1-2,few,-,TRBV18,TGTGCCAGCTCACACCTCCGGGATTCCTATGGCTACACCTTC,CASSHLRDSYGYTF
TRBJ2-5,-,-,TRBV7-3,TGTGCCAGCAGCCAACTTTCTCAAGAGACCCAGTACTTC,CASSQLSQETQYF
TRBJ2-3,-,-,TRBV6-5,TGTGCCAGCAGTTACTCGGAGGTCCATACGCAGTATTTT,CASSYSEVHTQYF
TRBJ1-4,-,-,TRBV7-8,TGTGCCAGCAGCTTAGGATTCCTCGGACGGAGTATGAACGGAAAACTGTTTTTT,CASSLGFLGRSMNGKLFF
TRBJ1-5,few,-,TRBV5-1,TGCGCCAGCAGCTTGGGTGGCAGCCGGGATCAGCCCCAGCATTTT,CASSLGGSRDQPQHF
TRBJ2-4,-,-,TRBV20-1,TGCAGTGCTAGAGAGATAGCCAAAAACATTCAGTACTTC,CSAREIAKNIQYF
TRBJ2-2,few,-,TRBV5-1,TGCGCCAGCAGCTTGAGTCAGCTTTACACCGGGGAGCTGTTTTTT,CASSLSQLYTGELFF
TRBJ2-1,many,TRBD2,TRBV11-1,TGTGCCAGCAACCAACGGGAGGGCGTCCGCGGTGAGCAGTTCTTC,CASNQREGVRGEQFF
TRBJ2-5,-,-,TRBV6-1,TGTGCCAGCAGGGCAATCAACATCCAAGAGACCCAGTACTTC,CASRAINIQETQYF
TRBJ2-2,few,TRBD1,TRBV12-3/TRBV12-4,TGTGCCAGCAGTTTTTTGGGCAGGGGGCGTACGGCGGTTTGGGAGCTGTTTTTT,CASSFLGRGRTAVWELFF
TRBJ2-3,few,-,TRBV7-8,TGTGCCAGTCAGCCCTATAGTACAGATACGCAGTATTTT,CASQPYSTDTQYF
TRBJ2-1,few,-,TRBV12-3/TRBV12-4,TGTGCCAGCCTCCTAAAGAGCTCCTACAATGAGCAGTTCTTC,CASLLKSSYNEQFF
TRBJ2-3,few,-,TRBV5-1,TGCGCCAGCAGCCCTCTGCGGCCAGCAGATACGCAGTATTTT,CASSPLRPADTQYF
TRBJ1-6,-,TRBD1,TRBV7-2,TGTGCCAGCAGCTTTACCGGGACAGGGGCAAGTTCACCCCTCCACTTT,CASSFTGTGASSPLHF
TRBJ2-7,-,TRBD2,TRBV7-9,TGTGCCAGCAGCTTATCTCTAGCGGGTCCCCCCTACGAGCAGTACTTC,CASSLSLAGPPYEQYF
TRBJ2-2,-,-,TRBV5-1,TGCGCCAGCAGCTTGGTAGGCAGTGAGACCGGGGAGCTGTTTTTT,CASSLVGSETGELFF
TRBJ1-5,few,-,TRBV6-6,TGTGCCAGCAGTGACCCCTACTATCAGCCCCAGCATTTT,CASSDPYYQPQHF
TRBJ1-1,-,-,TRBV29-1,TGCAGCGTTGATGGGGGTACGGTCGCTGAAGCTTTCTTT,CSVDGGTVAEAFF
TRBJ2-3,-,-,TRBV5-1,TGCGCCAGCAGCGGCCAGGCGGGCCTAGATACGCAGTATTTT,CASSGQAGLDTQYF
TRBJ1-2,-,-,TRBV4-3,TGCGCCAGCAGCCCTGGAGGGAAATATGGCTACACCTTC,CASSPGGKYGYTF